A single TCR beta chain is shown here with its context. The clone's antigen remains unknown. The sample holds no much larger clone one base away, and base qualities are not on file. The data were taken from a study of shared clonotypes between healthy human individuals (dated by TCRdb to 2020 to 2021). About the full investigation: The cohort included a few men and two women between 18 and 49 years of age. For each donor, three plates each were used for CD4 naive and CD4 memory, two plates were used for CD8 naive, and one plate was used for CD8 memory. To estimate repertoire size and how much clonotype sharing occurs between individuals, the study deeply sequenced the blood TCR repertoires of 4 to 6 healthy adults. To increase sequencing depth and limit assay-specific biases, different laboratories used diverse techniques to prepare libraries and sequence TCR repertoires. Each donor's leukapheresis produced roughly between about 0.9 and 9.5 billion PBMCs.

General study outcomes and caveats: Because the study included only a small number of donors, the genetic and exposure-history diversity represented was limited. Larger estimated clonotype richness was generally found for naive subsets than for memory subsets. Rarefaction of sorted-subset datasets indicated incomplete sequencing despite the large sequencing depth. Compared with non-shared clonotypes, the clonotypes found in all four sorted-subset donors had higher generation probabilities. Based on pairwise subsampling, the degree of clonotype sharing among donors was expected to be affected by sequencing depth. Only blood was sampled, and tissue TCR repertoires likely differ from those in blood. When several donors were compared, the shared fraction of clonotypes was 5% to 6.5% for naive CD4, approximately 3.5% for naive CD8, more than 2% for memory CD4, and 0.35% to 0.5% for memory CD8.

Including cysteine and phenylalanine, the CDR3 has 10 amino acids. Solely the CDR3 DNA is kept, with 30 bases framed from the first base. CDR1 is given as DFQATT and CDR2 as SNEGSKA, both from the germline V gene (reference sequence). V loses 1 base of germline sequence and J loses 12 bases, and the interval between the two ends is 10 bases. Using the deep immunoSEQ assay, multiplex PCR amplified TCR CDR3 regions from genomic DNA. Extracted genomic DNA from each cell subset was spread evenly across all wells of several immunoSEQ 96-well plates, with each plate serving as a replicate. For sorted subsets, roughly 190 ng of genomic DNA, equivalent to 25,000 to 35,000 T cell genomes, went into each replicate PCR. Purified libraries were measured with a Qubit 3.0 fluorometer, size-checked on a Bioanalyzer 2100, and measured again with the KAPA Library Quantification kit. A separate single-read 150-cycle Illumina NextSeq 550 flow cell was used to sequence each immunoSEQ 96-well plate. Regarding the original processing steps: Because the immunoSEQ output held only junctional sequences and lacked quality scores, the filtering could not match the filtering applied to full-length reads. To assign V/J genes and CDR3, sequences were annotated using PyIR, a Python wrapper for IgBLAST v1.9, with IMGT germline references. Reads were removed for weak V/J assignments (E-value above 1e-6), missing CDR3, stop codons, out-of-frame junctions, or ambiguous translated residues. A V3J clonotype was defined by an identical inferred V gene, J gene, and CDR3 amino acid sequence. Percentage overlap between repertoires was calculated by dividing the number of shared unique clonotypes by the size of the smaller repertoire. Richness of each repertoire was evaluated using RTK rarefaction, the Chao1 estimator, and Recon v2.1 estimates of unobserved clonotypes. For all TCRbeta clonotypes obtained by the gDNA method from a few donors, generation probabilities were computed with OLGA. Entries here come from immuneACCESS through TCRdb and include only in-frame sequences with V and J called. Some clones fail to appear in such tables; in the studies checked, an unresolved V gene covers under half of the shortfall, and the cause of the remainder is unknown. Clone size and V and J calls were adopted from that table, with D and trimming inferred from the DNA. The table for this sample lists roughly 2.4 million clones; 95% of them were counted only once. Clones ranked in the top ten supply roughly 0.13% of the sample.

The donors were healthy, HIV-negative adults with no recently reported acute infections or vaccinations. All donors were Caucasian adults living in Nashville, Tennessee, USA. CD4+ T cells were enriched through magnetic negative selection, after which naive cells were positively selected on CD45RA and the remaining negative fraction served as the memory subset. Blood was collected by leukapheresis, and PBMCs were isolated by Ficoll-Histopaque density gradient centrifugation and then cryopreserved in liquid nitrogen vapor phase. Analytical flow cytometry was used to check the purity and quantity of every magnetically sorted T cell population. Each sorted fraction had its genomic DNA isolated and then quantified by UV absorbance on a Nanodrop 2000c.

This TCR was sampled from a man between 18 and 29 years old in good health. The chain was built from TRBV20-1 and TRBJ2-7; the D gene is unclear. Material for sequencing was naive CD4+ T cells sorted from blood. The cell subset or site label, as the study defines it: CD45RA+ positively selected. The bases are TGCAGTGCTAGAGGACTCTCGGGGTACTTC. Its amino acids are CSARGLSGYF.